One sample yielded the 29 T cell receptor beta chains listed below, sequenced in a study of shared clonotypes between healthy human individuals. Using immunoSEQ multiplex PCR, the repertoire was profiled, and TCRdb retains in-frame clones only, with some absent. Found here are about 590,000 clones, over 95% of them singletons; the top ten hold approximately 0.1%. Naivety among CD8 cells was defined by CD45RO negativity and positive CCR7 selection, thereby excluding terminally differentiated effector memory CD45RA+ cells. The source material was naive CD8+ T cells sorted from blood. The source of these receptors is a woman aged 25 to 39 in good health.

V gene TRBV5-4 combines with J gene TRBJ2-7; D is possibly TRBD1 (6 bases). This CDR3 is 11 amino acids long. Germline loops: CDR1 SGHNT, CDR2 YYREEE (reference sequence). V lost 3 bases and J lost 9, with 10 bases in between. The CDR3 is CASSWGHMQYF. The CDR3 nucleotides read TGTGCCAGCAGCTGGGGACACATGCAGTACTTC.

The J gene is TRBJ1-1, the V gene TRBV19; 9 bases match TRBD1. The CDR3 is 14 residues long. V gave up 5 bases and J gave up 4 bases; unmatched junction bases: 5. Germline assignment: CDR1 LNHDA and CDR2 SQIVND (reference sequence). CDR3 sequence (DNA): TGTGCCAGTAGTGGACAGGGGAAAAGCACTGAAGCTTTCTTT. Translating it yields CASSGQGKSTEAFF.

J is TRBJ2-7 and V is TRBV14; unclear D gene. Germline V CDR1 and CDR2: SGHDN, FVKESK. The V end was cut by 0 bases, the J end by 5 bases, with 8 bases between. This CDR3 has 13 residues. The CDR3 loop is CASSQEWVDEQYF. Written as DNA, the CDR3 is TGTGCCAGCAGCCAAGAGTGGGTGGACGAGCAGTACTTC.

This clone was found once. V is TRBV27 and J is TRBJ2-7, with 10 bases fitting TRBD1. V trimming: 6 bases; J trimming: 4 bases; junction bases outside the gene matches: 6. The germline gives CDR1 MNHEY, CDR2 SMNVEV (reference sequence). This CDR3 is built from 14 residues. CDR3 bases: TGTGCCAGCAGCCCCCGGGACAGGGGATACGAGCAGTACTTC. Translated: CASSPRDRGYEQYF.

The rearrangement joins TRBV28 to TRBJ2-1; the match to TRBD2 covers 11 bases. Germline V lookup: CDR1 MDHEN, CDR2 SYDVKM. This CDR3 comprises 18 residues. V lost 2 bases, J lost 3 bases, and 9 bases stayed unmatched. In nucleotides, the CDR3 is TGTGCCAGCAGTTTACTCCTAGCGGGAGGCCCAGGCTACAATGAGCAGTTCTTC. The encoded protein is CASSLLLAGGPGYNEQFF. The full variable domain, with the rest looked up from reference TRBV28 and TRBJ2-1, is DVKVTQSSRYLVKRTGEKVFLECVQDMDHENMFWYRQDPGLGLRLIYFSYDVKMKEKGDIPEGYSVSREKKERFSLILESASTNQTSMYLCASSLLLAGGPGYNEQFFGPGTRLTVL.

The chain employs TRBV27 and TRBJ2-2; D is possibly TRBD2 (5 bases). CDR1 is MNHEY, CDR2 SMNVEV, per germline (reference sequence). Between the trimmed V and J ends, which lost 2 bases and 5 bases, there was a span of 15 bases. There are 16 residues in the CDR3. CDR3 in DNA: TGTGCCAGCAGTTTAAGCTTCCAAGCGGTAACCGGGGAGCTGTTTTTT. Translation: CASSLSFQAVTGELFF.

The genes are TRBV19 and TRBJ2-2, with no clear D. CDR1 and CDR2 (germline): LNHDA, SQIVND (reference sequence). The length of the CDR3 is 15 residues. V was pared by 5 bases and J by 6 bases, with 16 bases between. CDR3 loop: CASSLAQIRPGELFF. The DNA of the CDR3 is TGTGCCAGTAGTCTGGCCCAAATAAGGCCCGGGGAGCTGTTTTTT. The complete variable domain, with remaining parts taken from reference TRBV19 and TRBJ2-2, reads DGGITQSPKYLFRKEGQNVTLSCEQNLNHDAMYWYRQDPGQGLRLIYYSQIVNDFQKGDIAEGYSVSREKKESFPLTVTSAQKNPTAFYLCASSLAQIRPGELFFGEGSRLTVL.

The V gene is TRBV28, the J gene TRBJ2-3; no clear D. CDR1 and CDR2 (germline): MDHEN, SYDVKM. This CDR3 comprises 17 residues. Trimming pared 3 bases from V and 5 bases from J, leaving 21 bases between. CDR3 in amino acids: CASSFASRRAKQDTQYF. DNA of the CDR3: TGTGCCAGCAGTTTTGCCTCTCGCCGAGCAAAACAAGATACGCAGTATTTT.

This chain uses TRBV7-9 with TRBJ1-2; 7 bases map to TRBD1. This CDR3 has 16 amino acids. From germline, CDR1 is SEHNR and CDR2 FQNEAQ (reference sequence). The junction had 6 bases not matched to a gene; V was cut back by 2 bases and J by 0 bases. CDR3 region: CASSLKEGAPNYGYTF. The DNA of the CDR3 is TGTGCCAGCAGCTTAAAGGAGGGGGCGCCTAACTATGGCTACACCTTC.

The chain employs TRBV27 and TRBJ2-2; D gene uncertain. V shed 6 bases and J shed 6 bases, with 8 bases lying between them. The CDR3 contains 12 residues. Germline V gene data show CDR1 as MNHEY and CDR2 as SMNVEV (reference sequence). The chain's CDR3 is CASSPKAGELFF. The CDR3 bases are TGTGCCAGCAGCCCCAAGGCCGGGGAGCTGTTTTTT.

CDR3 sequence reads: CASRDPLSNSPLHF. CDR3 nucleotide sequence: TGTGCCAGCAGAGACCCATTAAGCAATTCACCCCTCCACTTT. J is TRBJ1-6 and V is TRBV28, with no clear D. The CDR3 consists of 14 residues. CDR1 is MDHEN and CDR2 is SYDVKM in the germline V gene. The germline V and J ends were trimmed by 6 bases and 7 bases, with 13 bases remaining between them.

The chain recombines TRBV28 with TRBJ2-7; TRBD1 aligns across 7 bases. The germline V gene has CDR1 MDHEN and CDR2 SYDVKM. The CDR3 is made up of 15 amino acids. After removal of 3 bases from V and 1 base from J, the junction contained 6 bases not matched to a gene. In DNA, the CDR3 is TGTGCCAGCAGTTTGTGGGACAGCGCTTCCTACGAGCAGTACTTC. This sequence encodes CASSLWDSASYEQYF. Looking up the rest from reference TRBV28 and TRBJ2-7 gives the full variable domain: DVKVTQSSRYLVKRTGEKVFLECVQDMDHENMFWYRQDPGLGLRLIYFSYDVKMKEKGDIPEGYSVSREKKERFSLILESASTNQTSMYLCASSLWDSASYEQYFGPGTRLTVT.

This chain uses TRBV11-2 with TRBJ2-7, with a weak D call TRBD2 (5 bases). Deletions cut 7 bases from V and 3 bases from J, with 19 bases between. CDR1 is SGHAT and CDR2 is FQNNGV in the germline V gene. This CDR3 comprises 15 residues. CDR3 in amino acids: CASNHPRAGYYEQYF. Written as DNA, the CDR3 is TGTGCCAGCAACCACCCGAGGGCAGGCTACTACGAGCAGTACTTC.

The chain combines TRBV28 with TRBJ2-7; D is unclear. The CDR3 extends over 14 amino acids. V was trimmed by 7 bases and J by 1 base, leaving 14 bases between them. CDR1 is MDHEN, CDR2 SYDVKM, per germline. The CDR3 region is CASTQAGFSYEQYF. The CDR3 DNA sequence: TGTGCCAGCACCCAGGCTGGATTTTCCTACGAGCAGTACTTC.

The DNA for the CDR3 is TGTGCCAGCGACTGCCCCTCGGGCAGGTCCTACGAGCAGTACTTC. Its protein product is CASDCPSGRSYEQYF. The chain employs TRBV6-4 and TRBJ2-7, with D unresolved. Germline CDR1 reads MRHNA; CDR2 reads SNTAGT. The CDR3 has 15 residues. The V and J ends lost 8 bases and 1 base respectively, with 18 bases between them.

The chain has TRBV27 and TRBJ2-7, with TRBD1 identical over 9 bases. Germline CDR1 is MNHEY and CDR2 is SMNVEV (reference sequence). This CDR3 has 12 residues. Germline trimming cut 8 bases from V and 4 bases from J; bases unmatched to any gene: 3. The CDR3 region is CASGDRVYEQYF. Written as DNA, the CDR3 is TGTGCCAGCGGGGACAGGGTGTACGAGCAGTACTTC.

As DNA, the CDR3 is TGTGCCAGCCGAATGGACAACTACAATGAGCAGTTCTTC. As protein: CASRMDNYNEQFF. The chain recombines TRBV27 with TRBJ2-1; a possible D gene is TRBD1 (5 bases). The CDR3 covers 13 residues. Germline V lookup: CDR1 MNHEY, CDR2 SMNVEV (reference sequence). V was shortened by 8 bases and J by 3 bases, with 11 bases between the two germline ends.

The genes are TRBV16 and TRBJ1-5, with D perhaps TRBD1 (5 bases). The ends were cut back, 7 bases at V and 7 bases at J, with 17 bases in the middle. CDR1 and CDR2 (germline): KGHSY, FQNENV. CDR3 length: 14 residues. As DNA, the CDR3 is TGTGCCAGCACCTCGACCGGGGGATTCCAGCCCCAGCATTTT. Amino acid sequence: CASTSTGGFQPQHF.

Note on this clone: Other DNA sequences in this specimen translate into the identical CDR3. J is TRBJ2-5 and V is TRBV7-9; D might be TRBD2 (5 bases). The V gene's germline CDR1 is SEHNR and CDR2 FQNEAQ (reference sequence). This CDR3 has 14 amino acids. Trimming shortened V by 3 bases and J by 5 bases, and 13 bases separated the two germline ends. The CDR3 protein is CASSFGRPGETQYF. The CDR3 DNA sequence: TGTGCCAGCAGCTTCGGTCGGCCGGGGGAGACCCAGTACTTC. Based on the CDR3 plus reference TRBV7-9 and TRBJ2-5, the full variable domain is DTGVSQNPRHKITKRGQNVTFRCDPISEHNRLYWYRQTLGQGPEFLTYFQNEAQLEKSRLLSDRFSAERPKGSFSTLEIQRTEQGDSAMYLCASSFGRPGETQYFGPGTRLLVL.

V is TRBV30 and J is TRBJ2-7; D is perhaps TRBD1 or TRBD2 (5 bases each). This CDR3 is 12 amino acids long. The V end was cut by 8 bases, the J end by 6 bases, with 17 bases between. CDR1 is GTSNPN, CDR2 SVGIG, per germline (reference sequence). The CDR3 DNA is TGTGCCGGTAGGGACCTGGGTGGCGAGCAGTACTTC. It codes for CAGRDLGGEQYF.

The chain recombines TRBV9 with TRBJ2-1; 7 positions match TRBD2. This CDR3 has 17 amino acids. The junction had 10 bases not matched to a gene; V was cut back by 0 bases and J by 4 bases. Germline V gene data show CDR1 as SGDLS and CDR2 as YYNGEE. CDR3 protein: CASSVAPSGTPYNEQFF. DNA of the CDR3: TGTGCCAGCAGCGTAGCTCCCAGCGGGACTCCTTACAATGAGCAGTTCTTC.

In DNA, the CDR3 is TGCAGCGTTGTCCAAAGGGGTGTAACCTACAATGAGCAGTTCTTC. The encoded protein is CSVVQRGVTYNEQFF. The V call is TRBV29-1, the J call TRBJ2-1; a possible D gene is TRBD1 (5 bases). Germline-derived CDR1 and CDR2 are SQVTM and ANQGSEA. The V gene lost 4 bases and the J gene lost 2 bases, with 15 bases spanning the gap. The CDR3 runs 15 residues.

This chain uses TRBV5-1 with TRBJ2-7; perhaps TRBD2 as D (6 bases). Germline values: CDR1 SGHRS, CDR2 YFSETQ. Trimming removed 4 bases at V and 5 bases at J, with 13 bases between. This CDR3 contains 13 residues. CDR3 in amino acids: CASSRRASDEQYF. The CDR3 region has the DNA TGCGCCAGCAGCAGGAGGGCCAGCGACGAGCAGTACTTC.

The chain couples TRBV11-2 to TRBJ2-5, with TRBD1 as a possible D gene (7 bases). There are 15 residues in the CDR3. CDR1 is SGHAT, CDR2 FQNNGV, per germline. Trimming shortened V by 1 base and J by 5 bases, and 14 bases separated the two germline ends. This CDR3 is CASSLGAAGGETQYF. In nucleotides, the CDR3 is TGTGCCAGCAGCTTAGGTGCGGCAGGGGGGGAGACCCAGTACTTC. Supplemented by reference TRBV11-2 and TRBJ2-5, the full variable domain reads EAGVAQSPRYKIIEKRQSVAFWCNPISGHATLYWYQQILGQGPKLLIQFQNNGVVDDSQLPKDRFSAERLKGVDSTLKIQPAKLEDSAVYLCASSLGAAGGETQYFGPGTRLLVL.

The chain recombines TRBV5-1 with TRBJ2-1, with D tentatively TRBD2 (6 bases). Germline-derived CDR1 and CDR2 are SGHRS and YFSETQ. This CDR3 comprises 15 residues. Trimming removed 0 bases from V and 3 bases from J, with 10 bases in between. CDR3 sequence reads: CASSLDWGGYNEQFF. Written as DNA, the CDR3 is TGCGCCAGCAGCTTGGACTGGGGAGGCTACAATGAGCAGTTCTTC.

J is TRBJ1-2 and V is TRBV7-6; D gene unclear. The germline CDR1 and CDR2 sequences are SGHVS and FNYEAQ. CDR3 length: 15 amino acids. V dropped 4 bases and J dropped 7 bases, with 19 bases sitting between them. The CDR3 loop reads CASSSGGVGSAGYTF. The CDR3 nucleotides read TGTGCCAGCAGCTCAGGCGGCGTGGGGTCGGCTGGCTACACCTTC.

This clone was seen once. The CDR3 region has the DNA TGTGCCAGCAGCCAAGAACCGGGACTAGGGTACGAGCAGTACTTC. Its protein is CASSQEPGLGYEQYF. V usage is TRBV4-2 and J usage is TRBJ2-7, with TRBD2 matching over 8 bases. Germline V lookup: CDR1 LGHNA, CDR2 YNFKEQ. The CDR3 totals 15 residues. The V segment lost 0 bases and the J segment 4 bases; nucleotides outside the gene matches: 5.

The chain combines TRBV7-9 with TRBJ2-3, with D unresolved. V was pared by 5 bases and J by 6 bases, with 15 bases between. From germline, CDR1 is SEHNR and CDR2 FQNEAQ (reference sequence). The CDR3 covers 14 residues. The CDR3 is CASSVAGSADTQYF. In DNA form, the CDR3 reads TGTGCCAGCAGCGTCGCAGGATCCGCGGATACGCAGTATTTT. Supplemented by reference TRBV7-9 and TRBJ2-3, the full variable domain reads DTGVSQNPRHKITKRGQNVTFRCDPISEHNRLYWYRQTLGQGPEFLTYFQNEAQLEKSRLLSDRFSAERPKGSFSTLEIQRTEQGDSAMYLCASSVAGSADTQYFGPGTRLTVL.

This clone showed up just a few times. The identical CDR3 is also encoded by other nucleotide sequences in the sample. The rearrangement links TRBV5-4 to TRBJ2-5; D is unclear. The CDR3 length is 13 residues. Germline CDR1 is SGHNT and CDR2 is YYREEE (reference sequence). Trimming removed 0 bases at V and 2 bases at J, with 5 bases between. The CDR3 loop is CASSLAEQETQYF. The CDR3 nucleotides read TGTGCCAGCAGCTTGGCGGAACAAGAGACCCAGTACTTC.